The 12 T cell receptor beta chains given below trace back to one sample, sequenced in a study of regulatory dendritic cells for organ transplantation. Data came from immunoSEQ multiplex PCR; TCRdb stores just in-frame clones and leaves some out. The sample records under 35,000 clones, 82% being singletons. The sequenced material came from naive CD8+ T cells from blood. Subset of the sample: CD45RA+ naive T cells. Source of these receptors: a human donor in good health.

This chain connects TRBV7-9 to TRBJ1-2; D may be TRBD1 (6 bases). Germline loops: CDR1 SEHNR, CDR2 FQNEAQ (reference sequence). This CDR3 is built from 14 residues. V was shortened by 1 base and J by 4 bases, with 10 bases between the two germline ends. The CDR3 nucleotides are TGTGCCAGCAGCTTAGTTTTGGGGGCCTATGGCTACACCTTC. It yields the protein CASSLVLGAYGYTF. Based on the CDR3 plus reference TRBV7-9 and TRBJ1-2, the full variable domain is DTGVSQNPRHKITKRGQNVTFRCDPISEHNRLYWYRQTLGQGPEFLTYFQNEAQLEKSRLLSDRFSAERPKGSFSTLEIQRTEQGDSAMYLCASSLVLGAYGYTFGSGTRLTVV.

The gene calls are TRBV29-1 and TRBJ1-2; 11 bases are shared with TRBD1. The CDR3 sequence is 13 residues long. V lost 7 bases and J lost 6; bases outside the gene matches: 7. Germline assignment: CDR1 SQVTM and CDR2 ANQGSEA. The CDR3: CSADRGLRDGYTF. In DNA form, the CDR3 reads TGCAGCGCGGACAGGGGGCTTCGTGATGGCTACACCTTC.

This chain connects TRBV7-9 to TRBJ2-7, with 7 bases lining up with TRBD1. Germline-derived CDR1 and CDR2 are SEHNR and FQNEAQ (reference sequence). The CDR3 runs to 15 residues. Trimming removed 5 bases from V and 2 bases from J; junction bases left unmatched: 9. The CDR3 DNA sequence: TGTGCCAGCAGCAGCACGGGACAGTCCGCCTACGAGCAGTACTTC. This codes for CASSSTGQSAYEQYF.

This clone has only a few counts. The gene calls are TRBV7-9 and TRBJ1-1, with D hard to call. This CDR3 comprises 11 residues. CDR1 is SEHNR, CDR2 FQNEAQ, per germline (reference sequence). V lost 1 base and J lost 10, with 7 bases in between. DNA for the CDR3: TGTGCCAGCAGCTTAGAGGCAGGAGCTTTCTTT. Encoded protein: CASSLEAGAFF.

The V and J genes are TRBV5-1 and TRBJ2-7; a weak D match, TRBD2 (6 bases). The CDR3 is made up of 11 amino acids. V was pared by 4 bases and J by 7 bases, with 9 bases between. Germline V CDR1 and CDR2: SGHRS, YFSETQ. Here the CDR3 reads CASSNLAEQYF. The CDR3, as DNA: TGCGCCAGCAGCAATCTAGCGGAGCAGTACTTC. Drawing the rest from reference TRBV5-1 and TRBJ2-7, the complete variable domain is KAGVTQTPRYLIKTRGQQVTLSCSPISGHRSVSWYQQTPGQGLQFLFEYFSETQRNKGNFPGRFSGRQFSNSRSEMNVSTLELGDSALYLCASSNLAEQYFGPGTRLTVT.

The chain recombines TRBV27 with TRBJ2-3; 7 bases fit TRBD2. V lost 1 base to trimming and J lost 1 base; unmatched junction nucleotides: 8. CDR3 length: 17 amino acids. Germline values: CDR1 MNHEY, CDR2 SMNVEV (reference sequence). This CDR3 reads CASSLYLSAGGTDTQYF. DNA of the CDR3: TGTGCCAGCAGTTTATATTTGTCGGCGGGGGGCACAGATACGCAGTATTTT.

This rearrangement joins TRBV7-2 to TRBJ2-7, with 9 nucleotides matching TRBD1. There are 14 residues in the CDR3. V shed 5 bases, J shed 4 bases, and the junction held 6 bases outside the gene matches. Germline CDR1 reads SGHTA; CDR2 reads FQGNSA. CDR3 loop: CASSPGTGSYEQYF. The CDR3 DNA reads TGTGCCAGCAGCCCCGGGACAGGGTCTTACGAGCAGTACTTC.

The chain recombines TRBV4-3 with TRBJ1-6, with 7 bases identical to TRBD1. The CDR3 has 15 amino acids. Germline lookup yields CDR1 LGHNA and CDR2 YSLEER. V was pared by 11 bases and J by 7 bases, with 14 bases of the junction left unmatched. The CDR3 protein is CASRLSTGRNSPLHF. Here the CDR3 DNA reads TGCGCCTCCCGCCTTTCGACAGGGAGGAATTCACCCCTCCACTTT.

This clone turned up a few times. The V call is TRBV5-6, the J call TRBJ2-2; possibly TRBD1 for D (6 bases). The V gene lost 0 bases and the J gene lost 4 bases, with 7 bases spanning the gap. This CDR3 contains 14 residues. Germline CDR1 SGHDT, CDR2 YYEEEE. CDR3 nucleotide sequence: TGTGCCAGCAGCTTGGGGACAGCCACCGGGGAGCTGTTTTTT. Translating gives CASSLGTATGELFF.

This chain uses TRBV5-5 with TRBJ2-7; D uncertain. The CDR3 sequence is 14 residues long. The V and J ends lost 0 bases and 0 bases respectively, with 7 bases between them. Germline values: CDR1 SGHKS, CDR2 YYEKEE (reference sequence). CDR3 region: CASSLVGSSYEQYF. The CDR3 nucleotides are TGTGCCAGCAGCTTGGTCGGGTCCTCCTACGAGCAGTACTTC.

As concerns this clone: The identical CDR3 is also encoded by other nucleotide sequences in the sample. The chain recombines TRBV5-1 with TRBJ2-2; D is ambiguous. The CDR3 is 14 amino acids. Trimming removed 1 base at V and 1 base at J, with 5 bases between. Germline V gives CDR1 SGHRS, CDR2 YFSETQ. The CDR3 here is CASSLWQNTGELFF. The CDR3 DNA sequence: TGCGCCAGCAGCTTGTGGCAGAACACCGGGGAGCTGTTTTTT.

This clone was observed a few times. The gene calls are TRBV4-1 and TRBJ2-5, with 10 bases identical to TRBD1. The J segment lost 4 bases and the V segment lost 5 bases, leaving 7 bases of the junction unmatched. Germline V gene lookup returns CDR1 MGHRA and CDR2 YSYEKL. CDR3 length: 15 amino acids. CDR3 in amino acids: CASSEPGQGLETQYF. The CDR3 bases are TGCGCCAGCAGCGAACCGGGACAGGGGTTAGAGACCCAGTACTTC.